This T cell receptor beta chain was sequenced for a study of beta chain features in type 1 diabetes. For the study at large: Sorted cell examination encompassed over 90,000,000 cells across all samples.

Study-wide points: Sampled from patients, naive, central memory and Treg TCRB repertoires appeared more similar than those sampled from healthy donors. More deletions and fewer insertions at VDJ junctions were found in patients with type 1 diabetes.

About this clone: Its antigen is still unknown.

CD45RO/CCR7/CD25/CD127/CD95/CD27 staining was used to isolate CD4+ naive, central memory, regulatory and stem cell-like memory cells by sorting. The authors reverse transcribed all of the isolated RNA, so sequencing captured expressed TCRB transcripts. Profiled with immunoSEQ multiplex PCR; TCRdb holds only in-frame clones, not every one. The sample lists 810,000 or so clones; about a sixth were seen once. J lost 2 bases, V lost 3 bases, and 5 bases had no gene match. Germline lookup yields CDR1 SEHNR and CDR2 FQNEAQ (reference sequence). There are 17 residues in the CDR3. The rearrangement links TRBV7-9 to TRBJ2-4, with 12 bases matching TRBD2. This TCR derives from a woman in her late teens or twenties in good health. Sequenced input: naive CD4+ T cells from blood. The CDR3 spells CASSFATSGSTKNIQYF. CDR3 coding DNA: TGTGCCAGCAGCTTTGCGACTAGCGGGAGCACCAAAAACATTCAGTACTTC.